This T cell receptor (beta chain) was recorded in a study of T cell responses to AZD1222 COVID-19 vaccine. Whole-study results and caveats: Only after the peak T cell response were repertoires sampled.

This table comes from immunoSEQ multiplex PCR, and its TCRdb copy is limited to in-frame clones, with some not included. The sample lists roughly 100,000 clones; approximately 86% were seen once. CDR3 size: 17 residues. Trimming at V came to 3 bases and at J to 0 bases, leaving 8 bases not matched to a gene. CDR1 LGHDT and CDR2 YNNKEL come from the germline V gene (reference sequence). The sample holds one count of this clone. Its antigen is unknown. V gene TRBV3-1 (or the pseudogene TRBV3-2) combines with J gene TRBJ2-1; TRBD1 agrees at 7 bases. The material sequenced was peripheral blood, taken 28 days after the second dose of the MenACWY control vaccine. The clonotype originates from an adult who received the MenACWY meningococcal vaccine as a control. DNA for the CDR3: TGTGCCAGCAGCCACACCGGGACAGCCGACTCCTACAATGAGCAGTTCTTC. Translating gives CASSHTGTADSYNEQFF.